The sequence of this TCR beta chain was determined in a study of CD8+CD57+ T cells in acquired aplastic anemia. As for the study in general: Isolated CD4+ and CD8+ cells, once sorted, yielded DNA averaging roughly 3 ug. Healthy donors had, on average, around 9.9 million reads for their CD4+ cells. Findings of the study overall: Found in both controls and patients were approximately 30 CD8+ CDR3 sequences. No significant patient-versus-control difference appeared in CD8+ Simpson's diversity.

TCR beta VDJ and CDR3 profiling used genomic DNA as template. From the reads, TCRdb called clonotypes with MiXCR, one entry per CDR3 protein. Of 350,000 to 450,000 distinct CDR3 sequences in the sample, about two thirds are singletons; the top ten hold approximately 4%. With respect to this clonotype: Its target is not known.

The CDR3 runs 17 residues. V lost 4 bases and J lost 9; bases outside the gene matches: 18. Looked up from germline, CDR1 is SGDLS and CDR2 is YYNGEE. This TCR was sampled from a human donor in good health, serving as a control. Sequenced input: sorted CD4+, CD8+, or CD8+CD57+ T cells (not recorded which) from PBMCs. The chain combines TRBV9 with TRBJ2-5; 10 bases align to TRBD2. The CDR3 region is CASSPTSGSGGPTAQYF. In nucleotides, the CDR3 is TGTGCCAGCAGCCCGACGTCGGGTAGCGGGGGGCCCACGGCCCAGTACTTC.